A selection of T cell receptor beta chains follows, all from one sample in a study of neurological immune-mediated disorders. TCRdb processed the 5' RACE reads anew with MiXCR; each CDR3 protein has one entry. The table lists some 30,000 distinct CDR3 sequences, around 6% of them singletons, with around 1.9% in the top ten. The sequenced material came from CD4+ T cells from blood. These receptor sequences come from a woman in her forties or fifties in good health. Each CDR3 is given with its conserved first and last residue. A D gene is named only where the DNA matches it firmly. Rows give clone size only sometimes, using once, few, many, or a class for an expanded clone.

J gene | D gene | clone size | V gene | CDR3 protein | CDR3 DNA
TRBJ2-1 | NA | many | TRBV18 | CASSPHPRSDEQFF | TGTGCCAGCTCTCCCCATCCGCGCAGTGATGAGCAGTTCTTC
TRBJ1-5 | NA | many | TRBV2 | CASNSGRHQPQHF | TGTGCCAGCAACTCCGGACGGCATCAGCCCCAGCATTTT
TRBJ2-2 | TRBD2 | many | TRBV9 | CASSVITSGGSGELFF | TGTGCCAGCAGCGTGATCACTAGCGGGGGTTCCGGGGAGCTGTTTTTT
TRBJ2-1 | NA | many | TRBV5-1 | CASAPGHRTYNEQFF | TGCGCCAGCGCCCCGGGACATAGAACTTACAATGAGCAGTTCTTC
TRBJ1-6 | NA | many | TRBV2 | CASSGSSPLHF | TGTGCCAGCAGTGGAAGTTCACCCCTCCACTTT
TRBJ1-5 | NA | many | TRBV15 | CATSRDLWSSGNQPQHF | TGTGCCACCAGCAGAGATCTGTGGTCAAGCGGCAATCAGCCCCAGCATTTT
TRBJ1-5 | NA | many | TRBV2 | CASGLRHREGFAQHF | TGTGCCAGCGGACTCCGGCACAGGGAGGGTTTTGCCCAGCATTTT
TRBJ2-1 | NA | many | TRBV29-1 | CSGDGLHEQFF | TGCAGCGGGGACGGACTCCATGAGCAGTTCTTC
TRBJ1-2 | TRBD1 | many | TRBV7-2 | CASSLTGAYGYTF | TGTGCCAGCAGCCTGACAGGGGCTTATGGCTACACCTTC
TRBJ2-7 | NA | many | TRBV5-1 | CASSLGPSETYEQYF | TGCGCCAGCAGCTTGGGGCCTAGCGAGACCTACGAGCAGTACTTC
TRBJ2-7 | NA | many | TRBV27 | CASRALGRYEQYF | TGTGCCAGCAGGGCGTTGGGCCGCTACGAGCAGTACTTC
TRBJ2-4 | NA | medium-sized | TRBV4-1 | CASSREAKNIQYF | TGCGCCAGCAGTAGGGAAGCCAAAAACATTCAGTACTTC
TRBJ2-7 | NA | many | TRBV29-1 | CSVVIDGYEQYF | TGCAGCGTTGTTATAGACGGCTACGAGCAGTACTTC
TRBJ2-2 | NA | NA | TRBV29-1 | CSVEDPDSGELFF | TGCAGCGTTGAAGATCCGGACTCCGGGGAGCTGTTTTTT
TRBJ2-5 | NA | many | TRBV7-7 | CASSLGAEEETQYF | TGTGCCAGCAGCTTAGGGGCAGAAGAAGAGACCCAGTACTTC
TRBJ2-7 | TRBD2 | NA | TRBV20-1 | CSAPGRLAGSYEQYF | TGCAGTGCGCCCGGCCGACTAGCGGGAAGCTACGAGCAGTACTTC
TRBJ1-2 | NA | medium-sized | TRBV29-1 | CSVVFPGMDYGYTF | TGCAGCGTTGTTTTCCCGGGAATGGACTATGGCTACACCTTC
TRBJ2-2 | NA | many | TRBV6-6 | CAIAGGLGTGELFF | TGTGCCATCGCCGGAGGGCTAGGCACCGGGGAGCTGTTTTTT
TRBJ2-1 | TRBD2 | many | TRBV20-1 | CSAARRGAGGGDEQFF | TGCAGTGCTGCGCGAAGGGGAGCGGGAGGGGGGGATGAGCAGTTCTTC
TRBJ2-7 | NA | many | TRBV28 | CASRPVGHNPYEQYF | TGTGCCAGCAGACCTGTTGGACACAACCCCTACGAGCAGTACTTC
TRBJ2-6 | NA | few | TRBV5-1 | CASSLQRVGANVLTF | TGCGCCAGCAGCTTACAAAGGGTAGGGGCCAACGTCCTGACTTTC
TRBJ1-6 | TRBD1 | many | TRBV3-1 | CASSHHLRTGRNSPLHF | TGTGCCAGCAGCCACCACCTCCGGACAGGGCGAAATTCACCCCTCCACTTT
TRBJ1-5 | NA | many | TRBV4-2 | CASSQDDVGGNQPQHF | TGTGCCAGCAGCCAAGACGACGTGGGGGGCAATCAGCCCCAGCATTTT
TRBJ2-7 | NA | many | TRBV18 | CASSPPSRDVEQYF | TGTGCCAGCTCACCACCGAGCCGGGACGTAGAGCAGTACTTC
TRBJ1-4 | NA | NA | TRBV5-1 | CASSFQTINEKLFF | TGCGCCAGCAGCTTCCAGACCATTAATGAAAAACTGTTTTTT
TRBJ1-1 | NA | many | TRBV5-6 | CASSLLDTEAFF | TGTGCCAGCAGCTTGCTCGACACTGAAGCTTTCTTT
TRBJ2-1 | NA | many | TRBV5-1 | CASRSLSINEQFF | TGCGCCAGTCGTAGTCTATCGATCAATGAGCAGTTCTTC
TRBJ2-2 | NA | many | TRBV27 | CASSFNTRVTGELFF | TGTGCCAGCAGTTTCAACACCAGGGTTACCGGGGAGCTGTTTTTT
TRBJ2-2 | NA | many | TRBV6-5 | CASRSTTGFYTGELFF | TGTGCCAGCAGATCAACCACAGGGTTTTACACCGGGGAGCTGTTTTTT
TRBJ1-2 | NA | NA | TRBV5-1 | CASSFDSYYGYTF | TGCGCCAGCAGCTTTGACAGCTACTATGGCTACACCTTC
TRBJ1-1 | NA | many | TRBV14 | CASSQDPPGATEAFF | TGTGCCAGCAGCCAAGACCCCCCAGGAGCCACTGAAGCTTTCTTT
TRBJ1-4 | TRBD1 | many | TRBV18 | CASSPLSSGTGEKLFF | TGTGCCAGCTCACCTCTATCGTCCGGGACAGGGGAAAAACTGTTTTTT
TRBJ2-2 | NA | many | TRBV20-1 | CSARSGYRDLF | TGCAGTGCTAGATCAGGGTACCGTGACCTTTTT
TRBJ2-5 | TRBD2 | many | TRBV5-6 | CASSDGTRTETQYF | TGTGCCAGCAGCGACGGGACTAGGACAGAGACCCAGTACTTC
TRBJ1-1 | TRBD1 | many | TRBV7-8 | CASSVTGQGAAQNAEAFF | TGTGCCAGCAGCGTAACAGGACAGGGGGCCGCCCAAAACGCTGAAGCTTTCTTT
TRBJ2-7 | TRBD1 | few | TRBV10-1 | CASSEQPGGSREQYF | TGCGCCAGCAGTGAGCAGCCAGGGGGCTCGAGAGAGCAGTACTTC
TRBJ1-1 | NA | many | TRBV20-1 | CSASRGPTTEAFF | TGCAGTGCTAGCCGGGGGCCCACGACTGAAGCTTTCTTT
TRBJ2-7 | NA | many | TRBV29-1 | CSVVGLGVHEQYF | TGCAGCGTTGTTGGGCTGGGAGTCCACGAGCAGTACTTC
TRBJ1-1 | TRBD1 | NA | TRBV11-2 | CDSRLTGMNTEAFF | TGCGACAGCCGACTGACAGGGATGAACACTGAAGCTTTCTTT
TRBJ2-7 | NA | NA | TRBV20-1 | CSARGQLFYEQYF | TGCAGTGCTAGGGGGCAGCTATTCTACGAGCAGTACTTC